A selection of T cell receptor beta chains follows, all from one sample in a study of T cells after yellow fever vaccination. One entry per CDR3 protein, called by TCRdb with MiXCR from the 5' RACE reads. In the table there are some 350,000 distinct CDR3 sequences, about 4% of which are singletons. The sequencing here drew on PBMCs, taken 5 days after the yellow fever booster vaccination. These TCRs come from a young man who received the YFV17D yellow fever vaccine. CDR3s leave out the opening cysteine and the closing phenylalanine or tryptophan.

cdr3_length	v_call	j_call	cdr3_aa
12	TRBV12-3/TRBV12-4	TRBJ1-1	ASRPGPLNTEAF
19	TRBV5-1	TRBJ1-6	ASSRRVSNIVGTGYNSPLH
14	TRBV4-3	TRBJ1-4	ASSQVFGTLNEKLF
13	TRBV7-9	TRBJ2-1	ASSLAQGQNNEQF
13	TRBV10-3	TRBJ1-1	AISESGGLYTEAF
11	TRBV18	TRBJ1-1	ASSPGRQNEAF
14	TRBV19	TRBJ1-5	ASSPAGTGSNQPQH
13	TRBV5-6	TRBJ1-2	ASRPTGRANYGYT
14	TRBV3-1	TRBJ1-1	ASSQDGTDRNTEAF
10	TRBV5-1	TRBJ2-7	ASSSQGGEQY
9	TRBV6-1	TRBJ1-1	ASSLRSEAF
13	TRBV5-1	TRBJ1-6	ASTPSLSYNSPLH
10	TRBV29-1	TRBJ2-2	SVQRGVGELF
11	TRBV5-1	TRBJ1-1	ASSLTRNTEAF